The 26 T cell receptor beta chains given below trace back to one sample, sequenced in a study of cytomegalovirus exposure and HLA in healthy donors. PCR amplification relied on 60 Vbeta primers (plus 13 Jbeta primers). Profiling relied on immunoSEQ multiplex PCR, and the TCRdb table lists in-frame clones only, not all of them. The repertoire has some 170,000 clones, under 9.5% of them found once; the top ten carry 1% to 1.5%. The sequenced sample consisted of PBMCs. These receptor sequences come from a woman under 40 in good health and CMV-seropositive.

This clone was observed a handful of times. V usage is TRBV5-4 and J usage is TRBJ1-2; a weak D match, TRBD1 (5 bases). CDR3 length: 15 amino acids. The V end was cut by 0 bases, the J end by 5 bases, with 14 bases between. Germline CDR1 SGHNT, CDR2 YYREEE (reference sequence). CDR3 residues: CASSLALKGRYGYTF. For the CDR3, the DNA is TGTGCCAGCAGCTTGGCCTTAAAGGGGCGGTATGGCTACACCTTC.

This clone was observed a handful of times. J is TRBJ1-5 and V is TRBV2, with 7 positions matching TRBD1. The germline CDR1 and CDR2 sequences are SNHLY and FYNNEI. CDR3 length equals 15 residues. Unmatched junction bases numbered 5, after V lost 4 bases and J lost 2 bases. The CDR3 bases are TGTGCCAGCAGTGGTGAAACAGGGGGCAATCAGCCCCAGCATTTT. Amino acids: CASSGETGGNQPQHF. The variable domain in full, with the rest retrieved from reference TRBV2 and TRBJ1-5, is EPEVTQTPSHQVTQMGQEVILRCVPISNHLYFYWYRQILGQKVEFLVSFYNNEISEKSEIFDDQFSVERPDGSNFTLKIRSTKLEDSAMYFCASSGETGGNQPQHFGDGTRLSIL.

There are a few counts of this clone. This chain connects TRBV9 to TRBJ2-2; 12 bases are a match to TRBD2. The germline V gene has CDR1 SGDLS and CDR2 YYNGEE. V gave up 0 bases and J gave up 1 base; unmatched junction bases: 4. The CDR3 extends over 18 amino acids. The CDR3 sequence is CASSVVLAGGQNTGELFF. Here the CDR3 DNA reads TGTGCCAGCAGCGTAGTTCTAGCGGGAGGGCAGAACACCGGGGAGCTGTTTTTT.

The chain links TRBV2 to TRBJ2-3; 14 bases line up with TRBD2. V lost 10 bases and J lost 5; bases outside the gene matches: 11. The CDR3 consists of 16 residues. Germline CDR1 SNHLY, CDR2 FYNNEI. In DNA, the CDR3 is TGTGCCACTCAAGGGAGGACTAGCGGGAGGATAGATACGCAGTATTTT. Protein product: CATQGRTSGRIDTQYF.

The chain is built from TRBV10-2 and TRBJ2-7; TRBD2 is a possible D gene (6 bases). The CDR3 is made up of 12 amino acids. Trimming pared 2 bases from V and 6 bases from J, leaving 8 bases between. The germline gives CDR1 WSHSY, CDR2 SAAADI. CDR3 in amino acids: CASSEGGFEQYF. In DNA form, the CDR3 reads TGCGCCAGCAGTGAGGGGGGGTTCGAGCAGTACTTC.

In its sample, this clone was seen a few times. The gene calls are TRBV9 and TRBJ2-1; tentative D call: TRBD2 (6 bases). CDR1 SGDLS and CDR2 YYNGEE come from the germline V gene. Trimming took 0 bases from V and 4 from J, leaving 14 bases between them. The CDR3 is 16 residues long. In DNA, the CDR3 is TGTGCCAGCAGCGTAGAAGGAGGGGAGATGTACAATGAGCAGTTCTTC. Translated: CASSVEGGEMYNEQFF.

This clone has a handful of counts. The genes are TRBV7-6 and TRBJ2-2; the match to TRBD2 covers 11 bases. V shed 1 base and J 4 bases; nucleotides not matched to a gene: 5. CDR1 and CDR2 (germline): SGHVS, FNYEAQ. The CDR3 extends over 17 amino acids. The CDR3 region is CASSLGSSGRSTGELFF. CDR3 DNA: TGTGCCAGCAGCTTAGGCTCTAGCGGGAGGTCCACCGGGGAGCTGTTTTTT. The full variable domain, rest sourced from reference TRBV7-6 and TRBJ2-2, is GAGVSQSPRYKVTKRGQDVALRCDPISGHVSLYWYRQALGQGPEFLTYFNYEAQQDKSGLPNDRFSAERPEGSISTLTIQRTEQRDSAMYRCASSLGSSGRSTGELFFGEGSRLTVL.

J is TRBJ2-5 and V is TRBV2; 7 positions match TRBD1. The J call may be faulty, since TRBJ2-7 better matches the DNA end. Germline values: CDR1 SNHLY, CDR2 FYNNEI. This CDR3 is 15 amino acids long. The CDR3 nucleotides read TGTGCCAGCAGGGAAACGGGACAGACTTACTACGAGCAGTACTTC. It is translated as CASRETGQTYYEQYF.

The chain has TRBV9 and TRBJ1-2, with TRBD1 as a possible D gene (5 bases). V was cut by 0 bases and J by 3 bases, with 12 bases left in between. Germline CDR1 and CDR2: SGDLS and YYNGEE. The CDR3 covers 15 residues. CDR3 sequence (DNA): TGTGCCAGCAGCGTAGGACCCGGCAGGGACTATGGCTACACCTTC. Translated, it gives CASSVGPGRDYGYTF.

The gene calls are TRBV9 and TRBJ2-3; 10 nucleotides agree with TRBD2. Germline V lookup: CDR1 SGDLS, CDR2 YYNGEE. CDR3 length: 15 amino acids. J gave up 4 bases and V 0 bases, and 2 bases lay outside the gene matches. CDR3 sequence reads: CASSVASGSADTQYF. The CDR3 DNA sequence: TGTGCCAGCAGCGTAGCTAGCGGGAGCGCAGATACGCAGTATTTT.

This clone was observed a few times. This rearrangement joins TRBV19 to TRBJ2-7, with TRBD2 matching over 7 bases. The germline V gene has CDR1 LNHDA and CDR2 SQIVND (reference sequence). The CDR3 covers 13 residues. Trimming removed 5 bases from V and 9 bases from J; junction bases left unmatched: 10. CDR3 nucleotide sequence: TGTGCCAGTAGTGCTGGACTAGTCCAGCCGCAGTACTTC. Its translation: CASSAGLVQPQYF.

There are a few counts of this clone. The rearrangement uses TRBV9 and TRBJ1-1, with D perhaps TRBD1 (5 bases). Per the germline V gene, CDR1 is SGDLS and CDR2 is YYNGEE. The CDR3 extends over 13 amino acids. Trimming left V 0 bases short and J 11 bases short, with 14 bases between. CDR3 in amino acids: CASSVGYRTQAFF. CDR3 in DNA: TGTGCCAGCAGCGTAGGGTACAGGACGCAGGCTTTCTTT.

The rearrangement joins TRBV27 to TRBJ2-7; 13 bases align to TRBD2. Germline V gene data show CDR1 as MNHEY and CDR2 as SMNVEV (reference sequence). The CDR3 consists of 16 residues. Trimming at V came to 6 bases and at J to 3 bases, leaving 8 bases not matched to a gene. The CDR3, as DNA: TGTGCCAGCAGCGGACTAGCGGGAGCTCAGGACTACGAGCAGTACTTC. This sequence encodes CASSGLAGAQDYEQYF.

This clone was recorded a few times. The rearrangement joins TRBV5-1 to TRBJ2-3, with a weak D call TRBD2 (7 bases). The germline V gene has CDR1 SGHRS and CDR2 YFSETQ. The CDR3 spans 14 residues. V dropped 7 bases and J dropped 3 bases, with 15 bases sitting between them. The DNA of the CDR3 is TGCGCCAGCGGTGGGGGGGGCAGAACAGATACGCAGTATTTT. Translated: CASGGGGRTDTQYF.

This clone was seen only a few times. This chain links TRBV29-1 with TRBJ1-2; tentative D call: TRBD1 (5 bases). CDR1 is SQVTM and CDR2 is ANQGSEA in the germline V gene. This CDR3 spans 11 amino acids. V was pared by 4 bases and J by 6 bases, with 9 bases between. CDR3 DNA: TGCAGCGTTGCACAGGCCCATGGCTACACCTTC. As protein: CSVAQAHGYTF.

The J gene is TRBJ2-2, the V gene TRBV7-9, with 10 positions matching TRBD1. CDR3 size: 15 residues. Germline lookup yields CDR1 SEHNR and CDR2 FQNEAQ (reference sequence). V lost 5 bases to trimming and J lost 7 bases; unmatched junction nucleotides: 7. The CDR3 is CASSGRQGAGGELFF. In DNA, the CDR3 is TGTGCCAGCAGCGGTCGACAGGGGGCTGGCGGGGAGCTGTTTTTT.

This chain connects TRBV7-9 to TRBJ2-1; 7 bases align to TRBD2. This CDR3 spans 13 amino acids. The ends lost 5 bases at V and 7 bases at J; junction bases unmatched: 5. Per germline, CDR1 SEHNR and CDR2 FQNEAQ (reference sequence). CDR3 in amino acids: CASSLGTTNEQFF. The CDR3 DNA sequence: TGTGCCAGCAGCCTAGGGACTACGAATGAGCAGTTCTTC.

This clone has just a few counts. The chain recombines TRBV27 with TRBJ2-7, with 9 nucleotides matching TRBD2. V lost 3 bases, J lost 0 bases, and 3 bases stayed unmatched. This CDR3 has 15 residues. CDR1 and CDR2 (germline): MNHEY, SMNVEV (reference sequence). The CDR3 DNA reads TGTGCCAGCAGTTTCCGTAGCGGGAGCTCCTACGAGCAGTACTTC. Translated: CASSFRSGSSYEQYF.

The chain uses TRBV18 and TRBJ1-2; 11 nucleotides match TRBD1. The CDR3 is 17 amino acids. Germline V gene lookup returns CDR1 KGHSH and CDR2 LQKENI. V shed 2 bases, J shed 4 bases, and the junction held 9 bases outside the gene matches. This chain's CDR3 is CASSPRMGQGVVYGYTF. The CDR3 nucleotides read TGTGCCAGCTCACCAAGAATGGGACAGGGGGTAGTCTATGGCTACACCTTC.

The chain is built from TRBV9 and TRBJ2-5, with TRBD2 matching over 7 bases. Germline CDR1 reads SGDLS; CDR2 reads YYNGEE. The trim removed 4 bases at V and 4 bases at J, leaving 13 bases unmatched. CDR3 length: 16 residues. CDR3 in amino acids: CASSPLSGILVETQYF. Written as DNA, the CDR3 is TGTGCCAGCAGCCCCCTAAGCGGGATCTTGGTAGAGACCCAGTACTTC.

This rearrangement joins TRBV18 to TRBJ2-7, with D possibly matching TRBD2 (6 bases). V dropped 0 bases and J dropped 4 bases, with 10 bases sitting between them. Germline V gives CDR1 KGHSH, CDR2 LQKENI. The CDR3 length is 14 residues. CDR3 DNA: TGTGCCAGCTCACCACCGTGGGCGGGGTACGAGCAGTACTTC. Its protein product is CASSPPWAGYEQYF.

This clone was counted between two and nine times. This chain uses TRBV7-7 with TRBJ2-5; TRBD1 matches at 9 bases. After removal of 5 bases from V and 5 bases from J, the junction contained 9 bases not matched to a gene. CDR3 length equals 15 residues. CDR1 SSHAT and CDR2 FNYEAQ come from the germline V gene (reference sequence). CDR3 sequence: CASSLTGGYRETQYF. The CDR3 DNA follows: TGTGCCAGCAGCCTCACAGGGGGCTATAGGGAGACCCAGTACTTC.

The table lists this clone with many counts. This sequence joins TRBV4-1 and TRBJ1-1, with D perhaps TRBD1 (6 bases). The CDR3 loop spans 14 amino acids. The V end lost 4 bases, the J end lost 7 bases, and 16 bases lay between the germline ends. CDR1 and CDR2 (germline): MGHRA, YSYEKL. The CDR3 sequence: CASSLYREFVEAFF. CDR3 coding DNA: TGCGCCAGCAGCCTCTACAGGGAGTTTGTTGAAGCTTTCTTT.

V is TRBV19 and J is TRBJ1-5; 8 nucleotides line up with TRBD1. J gave up 2 bases and V 5 bases, and 8 bases lay outside the gene matches. This CDR3 region has 16 residues. The germline V gene has CDR1 LNHDA and CDR2 SQIVND (reference sequence). The CDR3 reads CASSPGAGGRNQPQHF. CDR3 sequence (DNA): TGTGCCAGTAGTCCCGGGGCAGGGGGCCGCAATCAGCCCCAGCATTTT. Variable domain in full (rest from reference TRBV19 and TRBJ1-5): DGGITQSPKYLFRKEGQNVTLSCEQNLNHDAMYWYRQDPGQGLRLIYYSQIVNDFQKGDIAEGYSVSREKKESFPLTVTSAQKNPTAFYLCASSPGAGGRNQPQHFGDGTRLSIL.

This clone occurred a few times. The V and J genes are TRBV10-3 and TRBJ1-2; D may be TRBD1 (5 bases). CDR1 ENHRY and CDR2 SYGVKD come from the germline V gene. This CDR3 comprises 12 residues. Trimming took off 2 bases at V and 9 bases at J, with 10 bases between the two ends. The DNA of the CDR3 is TGTGCCATCAGTGAGCCCCAGGGAAGCTACACCTTC. This sequence encodes CAISEPQGSYTF.

This clone has only a few counts. The chain is built from TRBV27 and TRBJ2-1; TRBD2 matches at 7 bases. With V trimmed by 7 bases and J by 6 bases, 15 bases remained unmatched. Germline V gives CDR1 MNHEY, CDR2 SMNVEV (reference sequence). The CDR3 has 16 amino acids. CDR3 region: CASIGNTGTTRNEQFF. DNA for the CDR3: TGTGCCAGCATCGGAAACACTGGGACTACCCGCAATGAGCAGTTCTTC.